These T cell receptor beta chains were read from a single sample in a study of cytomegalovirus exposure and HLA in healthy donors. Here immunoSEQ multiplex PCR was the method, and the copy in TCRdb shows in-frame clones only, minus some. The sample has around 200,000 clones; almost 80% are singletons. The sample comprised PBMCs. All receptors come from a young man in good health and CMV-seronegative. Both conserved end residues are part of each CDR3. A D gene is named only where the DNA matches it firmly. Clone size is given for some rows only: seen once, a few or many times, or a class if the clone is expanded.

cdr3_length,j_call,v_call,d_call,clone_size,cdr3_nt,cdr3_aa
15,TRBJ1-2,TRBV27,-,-,TGTGCCAGCAGTTTCCATGAGGACAGTAACTATGGCTACACCTTC,CASSFHEDSNYGYTF
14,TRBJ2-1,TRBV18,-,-,TGTGCCAGCTCCCCCCGGAACGGGAACAATGAGCAGTTCTTC,CASSPRNGNNEQFF
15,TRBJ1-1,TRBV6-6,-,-,TGTGCCAGCAGGCCGGCGGAGCGTCTGAACACTGAAGCTTTCTTT,CASRPAERLNTEAFF
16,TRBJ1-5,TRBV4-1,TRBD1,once,TGCGCCAGCAGCCAAGAAACAGGGGTGAGCAATCAGCCCCAGCATTTT,CASSQETGVSNQPQHF
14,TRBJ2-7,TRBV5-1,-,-,TGCGCCAGCAGATCGGACACGAGCTCCTACGAGCAGTACTTC,CASRSDTSSYEQYF
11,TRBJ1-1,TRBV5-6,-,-,TGTGCCAGCAGCCAGGACACTGAAGCTTTCTTT,CASSQDTEAFF
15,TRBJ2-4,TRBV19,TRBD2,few,TGTGCCAGTAGTGGACTAGCGGGAGGGGGAGACATTCAGTACTTC,CASSGLAGGGDIQYF
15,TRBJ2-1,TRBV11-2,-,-,TGTGCCAGCAGTTTTGGGACTGGCTCCTACAATGAGCAGTTCTTC,CASSFGTGSYNEQFF
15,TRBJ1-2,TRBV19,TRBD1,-,TGTGCCAGTAGTATGGGGACAGGAACTAACTATGGCTACACCTTC,CASSMGTGTNYGYTF
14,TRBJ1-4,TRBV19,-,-,TGTGCCAGTAGTATTACAGGGTTGGACGAAAAACTGTTTTTT,CASSITGLDEKLFF
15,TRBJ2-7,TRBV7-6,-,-,TGTGCCAGCAGCTTATCTGACGGGGATATCTACGAGCAGTACTTC,CASSLSDGDIYEQYF
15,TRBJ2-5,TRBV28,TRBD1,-,TGTGCCAGCAGTCGTGTTGGGACAGGGAGGGAGACCCAGTACTTC,CASSRVGTGRETQYF
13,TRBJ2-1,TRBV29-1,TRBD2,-,TGCAGCCCCCAGCTAGCGGGATACAATGAGCAGTTCTTC,CSPQLAGYNEQFF
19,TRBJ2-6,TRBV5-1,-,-,TGCGCCAGCAGCTTGGTTGGGCAGCCAACCTACTCTGGGGCCAACGTCCTGACTTTC,CASSLVGQPTYSGANVLTF
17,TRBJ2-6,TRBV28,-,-,TGTGCCAGCAGTTTCTATCGGTCAATTGCTGGGGCCAACGTCCTGACTTTC,CASSFYRSIAGANVLTF
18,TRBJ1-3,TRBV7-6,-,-,TGTGCCAGCAGCTTAGAAGTATCCGACAGGTACTCTGGAAACACCATATATTTT,CASSLEVSDRYSGNTIYF
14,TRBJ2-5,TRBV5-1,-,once,TGCGCCAGCAGCTTGGTCCCCAGACAAGAGACCCAGTACTTC,CASSLVPRQETQYF
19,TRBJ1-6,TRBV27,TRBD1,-,TGTGCCAGCACCCACGGACAGGCCATCGAGATATCCAATAATTCACCCCTCCACTTT,CASTHGQAIEISNNSPLHF
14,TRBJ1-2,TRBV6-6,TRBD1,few,TGTGCCAGCAGGATTCTGGGACAGAGGGTTGGCTACACCTTC,CASRILGQRVGYTF
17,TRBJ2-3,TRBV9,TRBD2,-,TGTGCCAGCAGCGACAGAGCCGGGGGGGCCCAGACAGATACGCAGTATTTT,CASSDRAGGAQTDTQYF
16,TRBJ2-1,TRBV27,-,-,TGTGCCAGCAGTTTAGATCAGGGTTTCGCCTACAATGAGCAGTTCTTC,CASSLDQGFAYNEQFF
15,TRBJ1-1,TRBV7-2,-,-,TGTGCCAGCAGCTTAAGGATTCAGGGGCCCACTGAAGCTTTCTTT,CASSLRIQGPTEAFF
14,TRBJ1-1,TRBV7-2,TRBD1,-,TGTGCCAGCAGCTTGGGACAGGCTTACACTGAAGCTTTCTTT,CASSLGQAYTEAFF
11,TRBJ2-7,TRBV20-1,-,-,TGCAGTAGTAGCGTACAATACGAGCAGTACTTC,CSSSVQYEQYF
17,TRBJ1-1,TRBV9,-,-,TGTGCCAGCAGCGTAGACGACAGCCCCTTAATGAACACTGAAGCTTTCTTT,CASSVDDSPLMNTEAFF
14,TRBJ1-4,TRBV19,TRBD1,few,TGTGCCAGTAGTACAACAGGGGTGTATGAAAAACTGTTTTTT,CASSTTGVYEKLFF
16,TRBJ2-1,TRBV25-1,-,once,TGTGCCAGCAGTAGCTCCGGGATAAGCTCCTACAATGAGCAGTTCTTC,CASSSSGISSYNEQFF
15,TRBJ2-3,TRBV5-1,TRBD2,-,TGCGCCAGCAGCGTCGGACTAGCGGGAGCTGATACGCAGTATTTT,CASSVGLAGADTQYF
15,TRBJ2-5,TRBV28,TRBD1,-,TGTGCCAGCAGCATAAGACAGGGAGTCGGAGAGACCCAGTACTTC,CASSIRQGVGETQYF
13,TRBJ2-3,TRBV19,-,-,TGTGCCAGTACCCGGACTGTCACAGATACGCAGTATTTT,CASTRTVTDTQYF
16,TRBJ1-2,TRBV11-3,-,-,TGTGCCAGCAGCGAAAGAGGTTTGTCGGTTAACTATGGCTACACCTTC,CASSERGLSVNYGYTF
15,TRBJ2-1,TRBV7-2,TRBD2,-,TGTGCCAGCAAGTTCCTAGCGGGAGGTTACAATGAGCAGTTCTTC,CASKFLAGGYNEQFF
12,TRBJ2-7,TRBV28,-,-,TGTGCCAGCAGTCTCCCCAGGGTGGAGCAGTACTTC,CASSLPRVEQYF
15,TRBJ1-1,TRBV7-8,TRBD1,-,TGTGCCAGCAGCCCCATACCCCCGACAGGGACTGAAGCTTTCTTT,CASSPIPPTGTEAFF
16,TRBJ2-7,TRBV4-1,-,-,TGCGCCAGCAGCCAAGGTCACGGTCCGCGGGTCGACGAGCAGTACTTC,CASSQGHGPRVDEQYF
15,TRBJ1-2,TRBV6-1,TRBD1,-,TGTGCCAGCAGTGCATATCCCGGGACAGGGACCGGCTACACCTTC,CASSAYPGTGTGYTF
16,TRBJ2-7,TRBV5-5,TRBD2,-,TGTGCCAGCAGCAGGACTAGCGGGGTCTTATCCTACGAGCAGTACTTC,CASSRTSGVLSYEQYF
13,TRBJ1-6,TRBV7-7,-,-,TGTGCTAGCGGCCCAGGGGATAATTCACCCCTCCACTTT,CASGPGDNSPLHF
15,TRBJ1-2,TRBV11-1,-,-,TGTGCCAGCAGCTCCCCCGCTATCGGACAGTATGGCTACACCTTC,CASSSPAIGQYGYTF
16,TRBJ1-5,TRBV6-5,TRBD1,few,TGTGCCAGCAGTTCGGGAAAACAGGGGGGCAATCAGCCCCAGCATTTT,CASSSGKQGGNQPQHF
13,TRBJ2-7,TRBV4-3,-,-,TGCGCCAGCAGCCGGACAATGTTCTACGAGCAGTACTTC,CASSRTMFYEQYF
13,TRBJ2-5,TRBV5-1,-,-,TGCGCCAGCAGATATGGAGGGCAAGAGACCCAGTACTTC,CASRYGGQETQYF
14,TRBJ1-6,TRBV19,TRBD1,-,TGTGCCAGTAACAACCGGGACAGAGATTCACCCCTCCACTTT,CASNNRDRDSPLHF
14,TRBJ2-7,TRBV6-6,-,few,TGTGCCAGCACCTTTTATGATAGCTCAAACGAGCAGTACTTC,CASTFYDSSNEQYF
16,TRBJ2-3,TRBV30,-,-,TGTGCCTGGACATCTAATATCAGGGTTGGCACAGATACGCAGTATTTT,CAWTSNIRVGTDTQYF